Each of the 15 T cell receptor beta chains below was sequenced from the same sample in a study of shared clonotypes between healthy human individuals. TCRdb's copy holds only in-frame clones and misses some; the assay was immunoSEQ multiplex PCR. The sample has about 1 million clones, 65% to 75% seen once. Sequenced material: memory CD4+ T cells sorted from blood. Sample subset: CD45RA-negative fraction. The receptors here all came from a man between 18 and 29 years old in good health.

The chain couples TRBV4-1 to TRBJ1-2, with D uncertain. Per germline, CDR1 MGHRA and CDR2 YSYEKL. V lost 0 bases, J lost 4 bases, and 15 bases lay in between. The CDR3 covers 16 residues. CDR3 sequence: CASSQDDTPIVYGYTF. In nucleotides, the CDR3 is TGCGCCAGCAGCCAAGATGATACTCCGATCGTCTATGGCTACACCTTC.

Here the CDR3 DNA reads TGTGCCAGCAACCCCCAGGGGGCAGGAACAGATACGCAGTATTTT. Its translation: CASNPQGAGTDTQYF. The rearrangement links TRBV6-1 to TRBJ2-3; 8 bases agree with TRBD1. The length of the CDR3 is 15 residues. J lost 3 bases, V lost 7 bases, and 9 bases had no gene match. Germline values: CDR1 MNHNS, CDR2 SASEGT.

As regards this clone: The sample carries other DNA sequences with the same CDR3. The chain links TRBV19 to TRBJ1-3; TRBD1 is a possible D gene (5 bases). Germline V lookup: CDR1 LNHDA, CDR2 SQIVND (reference sequence). Trimming removed 3 bases at V and 0 bases at J, with 9 bases between. CDR3 length: 15 amino acids. The CDR3 sequence: CASSIPGSSGNTIYF. CDR3 coding DNA: TGTGCCAGTAGTATCCCAGGGAGCTCTGGAAACACCATATATTTT.

This rearrangement joins TRBV7-2 to TRBJ2-5; 11 positions match TRBD1. After removal of 5 bases from V and 2 bases from J, the junction contained 7 bases not matched to a gene. The length of the CDR3 is 16 residues. Germline CDR1 is SGHTA and CDR2 is FQGNSA. The CDR3 region is CASSRTRDRGQETQYF. CDR3 coding DNA: TGTGCCAGCAGCCGAACCCGGGACAGGGGGCAAGAGACCCAGTACTTC.

This clone was recorded only once. A far larger clone lies a single base away; this is likely a read error. This CDR3 is CASSLDGRMGPGNIQYF. The CDR3 bases are TGCGCCAGCAGCCTGGACGGTCGAATGGGGCCGGGGAACATTCAGTACTTC. V and J are TRBV4-1 and TRBJ2-4, with D perhaps being TRBD1 or TRBD2 (5 bases each). CDR3 length: 17 residues. CDR1 and CDR2 from the germline V gene are MGHRA and YSYEKL. With 4 bases removed from V and 7 bases from J, the gap between germline ends came to 23 bases.

V usage is TRBV6-5 and J usage is TRBJ1-2; D remains unclear. The V and J ends lost 5 bases and 3 bases respectively, with 7 bases between them. Per germline, CDR1 MNHEY and CDR2 SVGAGI. This CDR3 has 12 residues. The CDR3 DNA reads TGTGCCAGCAGTGCACGCCACTATGGCTACACCTTC. Its translation: CASSARHYGYTF.

This sequence joins TRBV28 and TRBJ1-2; D remains unclear. The CDR3 length is 13 residues. CDR1 is MDHEN and CDR2 is SYDVKM in the germline V gene. Trimming pared 4 bases from V and 4 bases from J, leaving 10 bases between. The CDR3 coding sequence is TGTGCCAGCAGTTCCCAGGAAGTCTATGGCTACACCTTC. This sequence encodes CASSSQEVYGYTF.

The chain links TRBV14 to TRBJ2-1; 12 bases match TRBD2. The germline V gene encodes CDR1 SGHDN and CDR2 FVKESK. This CDR3 region has 15 residues. After removal of 7 bases from V and 5 bases from J, the junction contained 6 bases not matched to a gene. For the CDR3, the DNA is TGTGCCAGCACCCTTCGACTAGCGGGGGACAATGAGCAGTTCTTC. Translating gives CASTLRLAGDNEQFF.

The chain couples TRBV14 to TRBJ1-1, with 8 nucleotides matching TRBD1. The V and J ends lost 4 bases and 4 bases, in that order; junction bases with no gene match: 17. The CDR3 has 18 residues. Germline CDR1 is SGHDN and CDR2 is FVKESK. The DNA of the CDR3 is TGTGCCAGCAGCCGTTCTCTGGTATTCGGACAGGGATTCACTGAAGCTTTCTTT. It codes for CASSRSLVFGQGFTEAFF.

This clone was detected once. This chain uses TRBV6-5 with TRBJ1-2; D remains ambiguous. Trimming removed 5 bases at V and 4 bases at J, with 8 bases between. The germline gives CDR1 MNHEY, CDR2 SVGAGI. This CDR3 is 12 amino acids long. The CDR3 is CASSKWGYGYTF. CDR3 nucleotide sequence: TGTGCCAGCAGTAAATGGGGCTATGGCTACACCTTC.

This clone showed up many times. The genes are TRBV2 and TRBJ2-1; D is undetermined. Trimming took off 6 bases at V and 6 bases at J, with 12 bases between the two ends. Germline values: CDR1 SNHLY, CDR2 FYNNEI. The CDR3 runs to 13 residues. CDR3 in DNA: TGTGCCAGCAGCCCCGAGATTACCAATGAGCAGTTCTTC. As protein: CASSPEITNEQFF.

The J gene is TRBJ1-4, the V gene TRBV27, with TRBD1 matching 7 bases. Germline V gives CDR1 MNHEY, CDR2 SMNVEV (reference sequence). The CDR3 spans 15 residues. Trimming took 0 bases from V and 8 from J; bases not matched to a gene: 6. The CDR3 loop is CASSLSFRGREKLFF. CDR3 in DNA: TGTGCCAGCAGTTTATCGTTCAGGGGGAGGGAAAAACTGTTTTTT.

This clone was found a few times. The chain has TRBV19 and TRBJ1-5, with a possible D match to TRBD1 (6 bases). Trimming cost V 4 bases and J 6 bases, with 22 bases left between them. Germline loops: CDR1 LNHDA, CDR2 SQIVND (reference sequence). The CDR3 is 17 residues long. The chain's CDR3 is CASSRDDPGQISQPQHF. DNA of the CDR3: TGTGCCAGTAGTAGGGACGACCCGGGACAAATTAGTCAGCCCCAGCATTTT.

The chain is built from TRBV30 and TRBJ2-2; D is undetermined. This CDR3 has 14 amino acids. V lost 3 bases and J 7 bases, leaving 15 bases between the germline ends. The germline V gene has CDR1 GTSNPN and CDR2 SVGIG (reference sequence). The CDR3 DNA reads TGTGCCTGGAGCTGGACCCGAGGTGGCGGGGAGCTGTTTTTT. It yields the protein CAWSWTRGGGELFF.

This chain links TRBV5-6 with TRBJ2-5; 13 bases agree with TRBD2. V gave up 0 bases and J gave up 4 bases; unmatched junction bases: 6. CDR1 is SGHDT and CDR2 is YYEEEE in the germline V gene. The CDR3 spans 17 residues. CDR3 protein: CASSLVGTSGMRETQYF. The DNA of the CDR3 is TGTGCCAGCAGCTTGGTCGGGACTAGCGGGATGAGAGAGACCCAGTACTTC.